Listed below are T cell receptor beta chains from one sample, sequenced in a study of OX40 agonist ivuxolimab in advanced cancers. Generated by immunoSEQ multiplex PCR, the TCRdb table keeps only in-frame clones and is missing some. The table has 20,000 to 25,000 clones, around three quarters seen once. The sequences come from CD4+ or CD8+ T cells sorted from blood, collected in a trial of the OX40 agonist ivuxolimab. Receptors originate from an adult with an advanced solid tumor such as melanoma, head and neck, liver or kidney cancer. Both conserved end residues are part of each CDR3. Fields, in order: J gene, D gene, clone size, V gene, CDR3 protein, CDR3 DNA. The D gene is left open where the match is weak. Expanded clones are given a class, and other clones once, few, many or no size at all.

j_call: TRBJ2-6
d_call: NA
clone_size: NA
v_call: TRBV9
cdr3_aa: CASSVKRAGANVLTF
cdr3_nt: TGTGCCAGCAGCGTTAAAAGGGCTGGGGCCAACGTCCTGACTTTC

j_call: TRBJ1-5
d_call: NA
clone_size: NA
v_call: TRBV20-1
cdr3_aa: CSARGQPQHF
cdr3_nt: TGCAGTGCTAGGGGTCAGCCCCAGCATTTT

j_call: TRBJ2-5
d_call: TRBD1
clone_size: NA
v_call: TRBV27
cdr3_aa: CASSLITGGRETQYF
cdr3_nt: TGTGCCAGCAGTTTAATCACAGGGGGCAGGGAGACCCAGTACTTC

j_call: TRBJ2-5
d_call: TRBD1
clone_size: few
v_call: TRBV19
cdr3_aa: CASSALGQPEETQYF
cdr3_nt: TGTGCCAGTAGTGCCTTGGGACAGCCAGAAGAGACCCAGTACTTC

j_call: TRBJ1-1
d_call: NA
clone_size: NA
v_call: TRBV18
cdr3_aa: CASSPNRMNTEAFF
cdr3_nt: TGTGCCAGCTCACCGAACAGAATGAACACTGAAGCTTTCTTT

j_call: TRBJ2-2
d_call: NA
clone_size: NA
v_call: TRBV10-3
cdr3_aa: CAIRLGTLSNTGELFF
cdr3_nt: TGTGCCATCAGGCTCGGGACATTATCGAACACCGGGGAGCTGTTTTTT

j_call: TRBJ2-5
d_call: NA
clone_size: once
v_call: TRBV4-1
cdr3_aa: CASSQEIGNLQETQYF
cdr3_nt: TGCGCCAGCAGCCAAGAGATCGGAAATCTACAAGAGACCCAGTACTTC

j_call: TRBJ1-2
d_call: NA
clone_size: few
v_call: TRBV27
cdr3_aa: CASTIGAGLGTLYGYTF
cdr3_nt: TGTGCCAGCACTATAGGGGCGGGACTGGGGACCCTCTATGGCTACACCTTC

j_call: TRBJ2-3
d_call: NA
clone_size: NA
v_call: TRBV6-9
cdr3_aa: CASSYPTDTQYF
cdr3_nt: TGTGCCAGCAGTTACCCGACAGATACGCAGTATTTT

j_call: TRBJ2-7
d_call: NA
clone_size: NA
v_call: TRBV5-7
cdr3_aa: CASSLRDLNRYEQYF
cdr3_nt: TGTGCCAGCAGCCTCCGGGACCTAAATCGATACGAGCAGTACTTC

j_call: TRBJ2-2
d_call: TRBD2
clone_size: once
v_call: TRBV5-6
cdr3_aa: CASSLLAAEGTGELFF
cdr3_nt: TGTGCCAGCAGCTTACTAGCGGCCGAAGGGACCGGGGAGCTGTTTTTT

j_call: TRBJ1-5
d_call: TRBD1
clone_size: NA
v_call: TRBV5-5
cdr3_aa: CASSQGTAHNQPQHF
cdr3_nt: TGTGCCAGCAGCCAAGGGACAGCACACAATCAGCCCCAGCATTTT

j_call: TRBJ2-3
d_call: NA
clone_size: NA
v_call: TRBV5-5
cdr3_aa: CASSLWSAITDTQYF
cdr3_nt: TGTGCCAGCAGCTTGTGGTCTGCTATCACAGATACGCAGTATTTT

j_call: TRBJ2-7
d_call: NA
clone_size: NA
v_call: TRBV11-2
cdr3_aa: CASSRGQGTGEQYF
cdr3_nt: TGTGCCAGCAGCCGAGGGCAAGGTACGGGTGAGCAGTACTTC

j_call: TRBJ1-2
d_call: TRBD1
clone_size: NA
v_call: TRBV19
cdr3_aa: CASGQTGDSGYTF
cdr3_nt: TGTGCCAGTGGGCAGACAGGGGATTCTGGCTACACCTTC

j_call: TRBJ2-1
d_call: TRBD2
clone_size: few
v_call: TRBV16
cdr3_aa: CASSPAFGLAGKNEQFF
cdr3_nt: TGTGCCAGCAGCCCCGCCTTTGGCCTAGCGGGGAAGAATGAGCAGTTCTTC

j_call: TRBJ2-7
d_call: TRBD1
clone_size: NA
v_call: TRBV6-5
cdr3_aa: CASSATGVSSYEQYF
cdr3_nt: TGTGCCAGCAGCGCTACAGGGGTCAGCTCCTACGAGCAGTACTTC

j_call: TRBJ2-7
d_call: TRBD1
clone_size: NA
v_call: TRBV9
cdr3_aa: CASSVDEGARSYEQYF
cdr3_nt: TGTGCCAGCAGCGTAGATGAGGGGGCGAGGTCCTACGAGCAGTACTTC

j_call: TRBJ1-4
d_call: NA
clone_size: NA
v_call: TRBV6-5
cdr3_aa: CASSRDRTDIKLFF
cdr3_nt: TGTGCCAGCTCCCGAGACCGGACAGATATTAAACTGTTTTTT

j_call: TRBJ2-7
d_call: TRBD1
clone_size: NA
v_call: TRBV9
cdr3_aa: CASSPTGTGEYEQYF
cdr3_nt: TGTGCCAGCAGCCCAACCGGGACAGGGGAGTACGAGCAGTACTTC

j_call: TRBJ2-7
d_call: TRBD2
clone_size: NA
v_call: TRBV29-1
cdr3_aa: CSVEDAIAGVYEQYF
cdr3_nt: TGCAGCGTTGAAGATGCAATAGCGGGAGTCTACGAGCAGTACTTC

j_call: TRBJ1-4
d_call: NA
clone_size: NA
v_call: TRBV4-2
cdr3_aa: CASSQDGRVYEKLFF
cdr3_nt: TGTGCCAGCAGCCAAGACGGCAGGGTTTATGAAAAACTGTTTTTT

j_call: TRBJ2-7
d_call: TRBD2
clone_size: medium-sized
v_call: TRBV11-2
cdr3_aa: CASSLGGLAVGGEQYF
cdr3_nt: TGTGCCAGCAGCTTAGGGGGACTAGCGGTGGGGGGCGAGCAGTACTTC

j_call: TRBJ2-5
d_call: TRBD1
clone_size: NA
v_call: TRBV5-5
cdr3_aa: CASSNRQGRTETQYF
cdr3_nt: TGTGCCAGCAGCAACCGACAGGGGCGAACTGAGACCCAGTACTTC

j_call: TRBJ2-7
d_call: NA
clone_size: NA
v_call: TRBV25-1
cdr3_aa: CASSEFWARRGEQYF
cdr3_nt: TGTGCCAGCAGTGAATTTTGGGCCAGACGGGGCGAGCAGTACTTC

j_call: TRBJ2-7
d_call: TRBD2
clone_size: NA
v_call: TRBV7-2
cdr3_aa: CASLLAGGIEQYF
cdr3_nt: TGTGCCAGCCTACTAGCGGGAGGGATCGAGCAGTACTTC

j_call: TRBJ2-7
d_call: NA
clone_size: NA
v_call: TRBV28
cdr3_aa: CASRRQTSSYEQYF
cdr3_nt: TGTGCCAGCAGGAGACAAACCAGCTCCTACGAGCAGTACTTC

j_call: TRBJ2-3
d_call: NA
clone_size: few
v_call: TRBV27
cdr3_aa: CASSRPASGTYTQYF
cdr3_nt: TGTGCCAGCAGTCGTCCGGCCAGCGGAACTTATACGCAGTATTTT

j_call: TRBJ1-1
d_call: NA
clone_size: NA
v_call: TRBV7-2
cdr3_aa: CASSEGILGTEAFF
cdr3_nt: TGTGCCAGCAGCGAGGGGATTTTGGGAACTGAAGCTTTCTTT

j_call: TRBJ2-3
d_call: NA
clone_size: NA
v_call: TRBV19
cdr3_aa: CASSMGESRTYPQYF
cdr3_nt: TGTGCCAGTAGTATGGGTGAAAGTAGGACGTATCCGCAGTATTTT

j_call: TRBJ2-1
d_call: TRBD1
clone_size: NA
v_call: TRBV19
cdr3_aa: CASSIPGGGSDEQFF
cdr3_nt: TGTGCCAGTAGTATACCAGGGGGTGGCTCCGATGAGCAGTTCTTC

j_call: TRBJ2-5
d_call: NA
clone_size: NA
v_call: TRBV2
cdr3_aa: CASSDEHDF
cdr3_nt: TGTGCCAGCAGCGACGAACATGACTTC

j_call: TRBJ1-5
d_call: NA
clone_size: NA
v_call: TRBV5-1
cdr3_aa: CASSLNPGQPQHF
cdr3_nt: TGCGCCAGCAGCTTGAATCCAGGTCAGCCCCAGCATTTT

j_call: TRBJ2-1
d_call: NA
clone_size: NA
v_call: TRBV6-6
cdr3_aa: CASSYSGGRGVDEQFF
cdr3_nt: TGTGCCAGCAGTTACTCGGGCGGGCGCGGGGTAGATGAGCAGTTCTTC

j_call: TRBJ2-7
d_call: NA
clone_size: NA
v_call: TRBV7-2
cdr3_aa: CASSLSDSGYEQYF
cdr3_nt: TGTGCCAGCAGTTTATCGGACTCGGGCTACGAGCAGTACTTC

j_call: TRBJ1-1
d_call: NA
clone_size: NA
v_call: TRBV5-1
cdr3_aa: CASSLVIRESEAFF
cdr3_nt: TGCGCCAGCAGCTTGGTAATTAGGGAATCTGAAGCTTTCTTT

j_call: TRBJ2-5
d_call: TRBD2
clone_size: NA
v_call: TRBV6-5
cdr3_aa: CASSYFLAGGETQYF
cdr3_nt: TGTGCCAGCAGCTACTTTCTAGCGGGTGGCGAGACCCAGTACTTC

j_call: TRBJ2-1
d_call: TRBD2
clone_size: NA
v_call: TRBV6-1
cdr3_aa: CASSVSGENNEQFF
cdr3_nt: TGTGCCAGCAGTGTTAGCGGGGAAAACAATGAGCAGTTCTTC

j_call: TRBJ2-5
d_call: NA
clone_size: NA
v_call: TRBV4-1
cdr3_aa: CASSQELVLAMGETQYF
cdr3_nt: TGCGCCAGCAGCCAAGAATTAGTCTTGGCGATGGGAGAGACCCAGTACTTC

j_call: TRBJ2-2
d_call: NA
clone_size: few
v_call: TRBV5-1
cdr3_aa: CASSPYTGGELFF
cdr3_nt: TGCGCCAGCAGCCCGTACACGGGCGGGGAGCTGTTTTTT

j_call: TRBJ2-5
d_call: NA
clone_size: once
v_call: TRBV6-6
cdr3_aa: CASRLDMPQETQYF
cdr3_nt: TGTGCCAGCAGACTAGACATGCCCCAAGAGACCCAGTACTTC

j_call: TRBJ2-1
d_call: NA
clone_size: few
v_call: TRBV9
cdr3_aa: CASSPELASYNEQFF
cdr3_nt: TGTGCCAGCAGTCCCGAGCTAGCGTCCTACAATGAGCAGTTCTTC

j_call: TRBJ2-2
d_call: NA
clone_size: NA
v_call: TRBV11-2
cdr3_aa: CASSLVLTNTGELFF
cdr3_nt: TGTGCCAGCAGCTTAGTTCTTACTAACACCGGGGAGCTGTTTTTT

j_call: TRBJ2-1
d_call: TRBD1
clone_size: NA
v_call: TRBV27
cdr3_aa: CASSVRDRHINEQFF
cdr3_nt: TGTGCCAGCAGTGTCCGGGACAGGCATATCAATGAGCAGTTCTTC

j_call: TRBJ1-2
d_call: TRBD1
clone_size: NA
v_call: TRBV5-4
cdr3_aa: CASSLWGQGTWFDGYTF
cdr3_nt: TGTGCCAGCAGCTTGTGGGGACAGGGGACGTGGTTTGATGGCTACACCTTC

j_call: TRBJ2-3
d_call: NA
clone_size: NA
v_call: TRBV18
cdr3_aa: CASSPGDTQYF
cdr3_nt: TGTGCCAGCTCACCAGGGGATACGCAGTATTTT

j_call: TRBJ2-7
d_call: NA
clone_size: few
v_call: TRBV10-3
cdr3_aa: CAISEGTRGSYEQYF
cdr3_nt: TGTGCCATCAGTGAAGGAACGAGGGGCTCCTACGAGCAGTACTTC

j_call: TRBJ1-6
d_call: NA
clone_size: NA
v_call: TRBV5-1
cdr3_aa: CASSLEGPGNNSPLHF
cdr3_nt: TGCGCCAGCAGCTTGGAAGGGCCGGGGAATAATTCACCCCTCCACTTT